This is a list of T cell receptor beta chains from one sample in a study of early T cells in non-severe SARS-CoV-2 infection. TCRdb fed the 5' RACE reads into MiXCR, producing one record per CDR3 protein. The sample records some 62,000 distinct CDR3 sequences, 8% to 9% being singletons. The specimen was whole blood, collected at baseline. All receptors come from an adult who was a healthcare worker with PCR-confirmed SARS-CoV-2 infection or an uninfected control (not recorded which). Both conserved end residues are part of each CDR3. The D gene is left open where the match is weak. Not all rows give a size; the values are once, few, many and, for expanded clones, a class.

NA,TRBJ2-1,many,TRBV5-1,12,TGCGCCAGCAGCTTTCCGGGCAATGAGCAGTTCTTC,CASSFPGNEQFF
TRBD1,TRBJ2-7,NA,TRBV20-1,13,TGCAGTGCAACCGGGACAGGGAACTCCGAGCAGTACTTC,CSATGTGNSEQYF
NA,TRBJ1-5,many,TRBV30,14,TGTGCCTGGAGTGGGGCCAACCTCGGTCAGCCCCAGCATTTT,CAWSGANLGQPQHF
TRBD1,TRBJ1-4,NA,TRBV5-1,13,TGCGCCAGCCGACAGGGGGAGAATGAAAAACTGTTTTTT,CASRQGENEKLFF
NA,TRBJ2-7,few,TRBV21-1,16,TGTGCCAGCAGGAAAATGGTCCCCGTGCTGCCAAGGGAGCAGTACTTC,CASRKMVPVLPREQYF
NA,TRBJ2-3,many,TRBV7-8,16,TGTGCCAGCAGCTTAGTGGTGGGCAGGGATACAGATACGCAGTATTTT,CASSLVVGRDTDTQYF
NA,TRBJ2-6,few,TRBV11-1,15,TGTGCCAGCAGCTTCAGGGGTACAGGGGCCAACGTCCTGACTTTC,CASSFRGTGANVLTF
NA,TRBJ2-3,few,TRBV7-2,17,TGTGCCAGCAGCTTGGGTCACAGTCTTATCCGCACAGATACGCAGTATTTT,CASSLGHSLIRTDTQYF
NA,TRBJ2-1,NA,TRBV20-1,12,TGCAGTGCTATACAGACCGCCCGTGAGCAGTTCTTC,CSAIQTAREQFF
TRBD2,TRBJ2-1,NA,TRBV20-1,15,TGCAGTGCTAGAGTAGGAGCGGGAGTGGACAATGAGCAGTTCTTC,CSARVGAGVDNEQFF
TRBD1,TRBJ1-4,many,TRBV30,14,TGTGCCTGGAGTGACCGACAGGGCGCGGGAAAACTGTTTTTT,CAWSDRQGAGKLFF
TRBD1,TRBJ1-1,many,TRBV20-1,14,TGCAGTGCTAGACCGGGACAGATTAACACTGAAGCTTTCTTT,CSARPGQINTEAFF
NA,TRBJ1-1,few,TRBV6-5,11,TGTGCCAGCAGTAGGGACACTGAAGCTTTCTTT,CASSRDTEAFF
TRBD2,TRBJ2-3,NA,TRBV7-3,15,TGTGCCAGCAACCAAGGGTCGGGAGGGACAGATACGCAGTATTTT,CASNQGSGGTDTQYF
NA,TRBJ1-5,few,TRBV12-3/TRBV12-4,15,TGTGCCAGCAGAAAATGGGACACCGGCAATCAGCCCCAGCATTTT,CASRKWDTGNQPQHF
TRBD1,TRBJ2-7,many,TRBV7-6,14,TGTGCCAGCAGCGCCCGGGACAGGGACCACGAGCAGTACTTC,CASSARDRDHEQYF
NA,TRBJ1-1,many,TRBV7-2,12,TGTGCCAGCAGCTTTGGAGTCGCTGAAGCTTTCTTT,CASSFGVAEAFF
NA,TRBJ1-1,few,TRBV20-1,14,TGCAGTGCTAGAGATTCAGGGGTTAACACTGAAGCTTTCTTT,CSARDSGVNTEAFF
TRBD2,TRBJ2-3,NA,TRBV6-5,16,TGTGCCAGCAGTTCCCCTAGACTAGCGGGAGTAGATACGCAGTATTTT,CASSSPRLAGVDTQYF
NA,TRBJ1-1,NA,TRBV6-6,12,TGTGCCAGCAGGAATTTGAACACTGAAGCTTTCTTT,CASRNLNTEAFF
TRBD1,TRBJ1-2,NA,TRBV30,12,TGTGCCTGGAGGGGACAGGACATAGGCTACACCTTC,CAWRGQDIGYTF
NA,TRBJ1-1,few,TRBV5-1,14,TGCGCCAGCAGTCCCTCTGGGGCCGAGGGTGAAGCTTTCTTT,CASSPSGAEGEAFF
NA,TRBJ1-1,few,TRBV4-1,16,TGCGCCAGCAGCCAAGGCTCCGGATTGGGTGGCACTGAAGCTTTCTTT,CASSQGSGLGGTEAFF
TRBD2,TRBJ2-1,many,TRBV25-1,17,TGTGCCAGCAGTGCTCGCGGTAGCGGGAGGATGTACAATGAGCAGTTCTTC,CASSARGSGRMYNEQFF
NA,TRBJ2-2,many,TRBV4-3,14,TGCGCCAGCAGCCAACCCGGGAACACCGGGGAGCTGTTTTTT,CASSQPGNTGELFF
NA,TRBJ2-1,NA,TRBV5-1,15,TGCGCCAGCAGCTGGGGGCCGGGATCCTACAATGAGCAGTTCTTC,CASSWGPGSYNEQFF
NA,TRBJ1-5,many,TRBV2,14,TGTGCCAGCAGTGATAACAGGCAGGGTCAGCCCCAGCATTTT,CASSDNRQGQPQHF
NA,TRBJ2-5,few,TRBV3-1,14,TGTGCCAGCAGCCAAGGGGCCCTCCAAGAGACCCAGTACTTC,CASSQGALQETQYF